This T cell receptor beta chain was identified in a study of blood T cell repertoires in COVID-19. Overall study: Sites across the United States, Italy and Spain contributed samples from acute and convalescent COVID-19. PBMCs, B-cell-depleted T cells, or T cells provided the cDNA or gDNA that made up the material.

From germline, CDR1 is KGHDR and CDR2 SFDVKD. There are 12 residues in the CDR3. The junction had 3 bases not matched to a gene; V was cut back by 9 bases and J by 9 bases. In the study's own analysis: Amplification of reference gene primers provided the estimated nucleated cell counts. Measured with immunoSEQ multiplex PCR; TCRdb has only the in-frame clones, and not every one. The DNA was the basis for D and trimming; V, J and clone size are from that table. The table includes over 200,000 clones, approximately 88% detected once. The source material was peripheral blood. This receptor was identified in a man aged 55-75 years who had recovered from COVID-19. The V gene is TRBV24-1, the J gene TRBJ2-1, with 11 bases that match TRBD2. The CDR3 here is CATGTSGPEQFF. CDR3 coding DNA: TGTGCCACCGGGACTAGCGGTCCTGAGCAGTTCTTC.